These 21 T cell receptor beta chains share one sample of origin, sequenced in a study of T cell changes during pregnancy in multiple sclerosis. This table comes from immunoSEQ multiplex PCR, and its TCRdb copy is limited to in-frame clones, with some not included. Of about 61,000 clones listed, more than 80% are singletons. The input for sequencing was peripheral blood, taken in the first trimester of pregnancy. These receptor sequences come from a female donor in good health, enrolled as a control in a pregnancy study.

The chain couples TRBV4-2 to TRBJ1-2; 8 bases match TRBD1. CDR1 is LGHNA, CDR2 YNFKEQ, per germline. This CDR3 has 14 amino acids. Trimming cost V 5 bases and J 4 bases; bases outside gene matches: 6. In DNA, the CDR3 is TGTGCCAGCAGCAATCCAGGGGGCGCCTATGGCTACACCTTC. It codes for CASSNPGGAYGYTF.

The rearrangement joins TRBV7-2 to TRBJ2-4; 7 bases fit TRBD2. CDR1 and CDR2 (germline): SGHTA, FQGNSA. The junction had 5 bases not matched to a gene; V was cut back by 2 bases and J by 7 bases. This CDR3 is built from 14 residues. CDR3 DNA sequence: TGTGCCAGCAGCTTACGGCGGGGGTGGAACATTCAGTACTTC. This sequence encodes CASSLRRGWNIQYF. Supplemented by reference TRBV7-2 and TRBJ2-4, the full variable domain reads GAGVSQSPSNKVTEKGKDVELRCDPISGHTALYWYRQSLGQGLEFLIYFQGNSAPDKSGLPSDRFSAERTGGSVSTLTIQRTQQEDSAVYLCASSLRRGWNIQYFGAGTRLSVL.

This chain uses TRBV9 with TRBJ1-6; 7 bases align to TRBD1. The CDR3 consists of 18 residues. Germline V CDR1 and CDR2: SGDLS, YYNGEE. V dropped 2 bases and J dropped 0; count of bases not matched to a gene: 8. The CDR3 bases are TGTGCCAGCAGCGTCGCCGGGACAGCCAACTCCTATAATTCACCCCTCCACTTT. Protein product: CASSVAGTANSYNSPLHF.

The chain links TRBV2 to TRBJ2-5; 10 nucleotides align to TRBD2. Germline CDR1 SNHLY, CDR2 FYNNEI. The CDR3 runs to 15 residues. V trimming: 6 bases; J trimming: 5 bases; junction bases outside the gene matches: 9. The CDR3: CASRASGGAVETQYF. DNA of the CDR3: TGTGCCAGCAGGGCGAGCGGGGGGGCCGTGGAGACCCAGTACTTC.

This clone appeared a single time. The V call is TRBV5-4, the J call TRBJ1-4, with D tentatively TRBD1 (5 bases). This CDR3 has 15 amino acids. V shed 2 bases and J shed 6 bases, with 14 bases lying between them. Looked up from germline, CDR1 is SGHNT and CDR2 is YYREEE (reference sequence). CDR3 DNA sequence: TGTGCCAGCAGCTTCGGGGGGAGCTCCGATGAAAAACTGTTTTTT. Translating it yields CASSFGGSSDEKLFF.

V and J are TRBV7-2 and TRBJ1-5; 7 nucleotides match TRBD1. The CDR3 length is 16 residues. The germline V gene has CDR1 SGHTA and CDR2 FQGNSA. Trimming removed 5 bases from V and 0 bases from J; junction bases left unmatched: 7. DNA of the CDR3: TGTGCCAGCAGCCACGGGACAGACAATAGCAATCAGCCCCAGCATTTT. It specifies CASSHGTDNSNQPQHF. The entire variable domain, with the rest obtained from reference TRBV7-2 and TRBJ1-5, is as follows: GAGVSQSPSNKVTEKGKDVELRCDPISGHTALYWYRQSLGQGLEFLIYFQGNSAPDKSGLPSDRFSAERTGGSVSTLTIQRTQQEDSAVYLCASSHGTDNSNQPQHFGDGTRLSIL.

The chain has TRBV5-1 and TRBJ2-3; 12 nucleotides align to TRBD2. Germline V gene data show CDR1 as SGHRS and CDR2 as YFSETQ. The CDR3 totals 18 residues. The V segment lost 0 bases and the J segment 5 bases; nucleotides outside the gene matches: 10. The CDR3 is CASSLGLAGVTHRDTQYF. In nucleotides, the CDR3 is TGCGCCAGCAGCTTGGGACTAGCGGGGGTGACGCACAGAGATACGCAGTATTTT. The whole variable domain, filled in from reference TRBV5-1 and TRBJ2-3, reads KAGVTQTPRYLIKTRGQQVTLSCSPISGHRSVSWYQQTPGQGLQFLFEYFSETQRNKGNFPGRFSGRQFSNSRSEMNVSTLELGDSALYLCASSLGLAGVTHRDTQYFGPGTRLTVL.

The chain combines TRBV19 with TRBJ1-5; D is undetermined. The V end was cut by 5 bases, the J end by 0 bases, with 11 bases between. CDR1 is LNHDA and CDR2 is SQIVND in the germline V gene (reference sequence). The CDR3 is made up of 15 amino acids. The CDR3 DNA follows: TGTGCCAGTAGTCCAACAGAATATAGCAATCAGCCCCAGCATTTT. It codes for CASSPTEYSNQPQHF. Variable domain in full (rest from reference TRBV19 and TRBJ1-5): DGGITQSPKYLFRKEGQNVTLSCEQNLNHDAMYWYRQDPGQGLRLIYYSQIVNDFQKGDIAEGYSVSREKKESFPLTVTSAQKNPTAFYLCASSPTEYSNQPQHFGDGTRLSIL.

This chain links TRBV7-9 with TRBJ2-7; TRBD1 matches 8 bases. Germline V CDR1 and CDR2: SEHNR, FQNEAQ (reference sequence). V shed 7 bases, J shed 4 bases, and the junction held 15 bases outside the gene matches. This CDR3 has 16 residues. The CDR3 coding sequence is TGTGCCAGCATCCCTTCAAACCGACAGGGGACATACGAGCAGTACTTC. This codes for CASIPSNRQGTYEQYF.

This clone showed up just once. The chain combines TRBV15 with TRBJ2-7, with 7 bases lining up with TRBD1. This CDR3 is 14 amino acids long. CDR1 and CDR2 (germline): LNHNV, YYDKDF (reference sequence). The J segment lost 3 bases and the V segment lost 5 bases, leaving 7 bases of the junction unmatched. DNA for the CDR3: TGTGCCACCAGCTTTCCGGGACAGAACTACGAGCAGTACTTC. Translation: CATSFPGQNYEQYF.

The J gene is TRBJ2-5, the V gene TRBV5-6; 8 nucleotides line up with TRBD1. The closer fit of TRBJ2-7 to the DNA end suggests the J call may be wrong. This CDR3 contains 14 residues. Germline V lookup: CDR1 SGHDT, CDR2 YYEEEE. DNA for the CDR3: TGTGCCAGCAGCATAGGACAGGGCAACTACGAGCAGTACTTC. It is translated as CASSIGQGNYEQYF.

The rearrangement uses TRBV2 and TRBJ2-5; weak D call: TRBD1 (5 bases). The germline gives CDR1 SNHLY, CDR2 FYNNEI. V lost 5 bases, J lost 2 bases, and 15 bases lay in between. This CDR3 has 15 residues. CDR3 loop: CASSPGMVDQETQYF. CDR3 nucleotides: TGTGCCAGCAGTCCAGGGATGGTAGATCAAGAGACCCAGTACTTC.

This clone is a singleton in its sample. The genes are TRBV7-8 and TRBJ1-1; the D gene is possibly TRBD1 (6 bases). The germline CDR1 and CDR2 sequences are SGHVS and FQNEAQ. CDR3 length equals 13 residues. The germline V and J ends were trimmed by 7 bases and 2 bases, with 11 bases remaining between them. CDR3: CASTRDTNTEAFF. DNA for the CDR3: TGTGCCAGCACCCGGGACACAAACACTGAAGCTTTCTTT.

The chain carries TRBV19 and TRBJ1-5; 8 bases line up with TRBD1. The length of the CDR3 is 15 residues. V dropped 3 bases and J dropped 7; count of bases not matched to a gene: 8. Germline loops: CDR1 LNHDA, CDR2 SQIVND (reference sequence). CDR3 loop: CASSIWTGKLQPQHF. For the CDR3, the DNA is TGTGCCAGTAGTATCTGGACAGGGAAGTTGCAGCCCCAGCATTTT.

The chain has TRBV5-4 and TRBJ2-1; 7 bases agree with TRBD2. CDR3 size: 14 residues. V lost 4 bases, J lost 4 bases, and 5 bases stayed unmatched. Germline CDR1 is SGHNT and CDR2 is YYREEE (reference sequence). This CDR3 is CASSGLGIYNEQFF. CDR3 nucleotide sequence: TGTGCCAGCAGCGGACTAGGCATTTACAATGAGCAGTTCTTC. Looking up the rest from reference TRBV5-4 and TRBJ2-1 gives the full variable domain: ETGVTQSPTHLIKTRGQQVTLRCSSQSGHNTVSWYQQALGQGPQFIFQYYREEENGRGNFPPRFSGLQFPNYSSELNVNALELDDSALYLCASSGLGIYNEQFFGPGTRLTVL.

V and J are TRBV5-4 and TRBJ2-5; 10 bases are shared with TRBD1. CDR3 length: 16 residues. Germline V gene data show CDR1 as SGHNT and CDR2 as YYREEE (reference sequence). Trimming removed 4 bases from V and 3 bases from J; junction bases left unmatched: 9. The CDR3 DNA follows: TGTGCCAGCAGCCCGACCGGGACAGGGGTTGAAGAGACCCAGTACTTC. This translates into CASSPTGTGVEETQYF.

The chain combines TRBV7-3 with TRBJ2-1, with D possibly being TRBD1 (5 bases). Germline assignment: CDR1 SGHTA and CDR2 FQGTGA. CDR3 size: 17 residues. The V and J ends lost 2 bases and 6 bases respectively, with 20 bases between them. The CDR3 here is CASSLSFGAVGLNEQFF. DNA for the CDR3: TGTGCCAGCAGCTTATCATTTGGGGCAGTAGGCCTCAATGAGCAGTTCTTC.

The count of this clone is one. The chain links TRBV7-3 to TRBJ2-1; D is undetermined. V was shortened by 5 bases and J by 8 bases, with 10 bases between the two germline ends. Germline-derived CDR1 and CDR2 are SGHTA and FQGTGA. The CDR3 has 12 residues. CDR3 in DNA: TGTGCCAGCAGCACCCTAGAAGATGAGCAGTTCTTC. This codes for CASSTLEDEQFF.

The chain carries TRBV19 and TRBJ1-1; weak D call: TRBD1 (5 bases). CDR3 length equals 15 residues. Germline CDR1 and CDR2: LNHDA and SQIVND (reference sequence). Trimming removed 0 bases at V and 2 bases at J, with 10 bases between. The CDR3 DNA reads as TGTGCCAGTAGTATAGACGGGGACTTAAACACTGAAGCTTTCTTT. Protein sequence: CASSIDGDLNTEAFF.

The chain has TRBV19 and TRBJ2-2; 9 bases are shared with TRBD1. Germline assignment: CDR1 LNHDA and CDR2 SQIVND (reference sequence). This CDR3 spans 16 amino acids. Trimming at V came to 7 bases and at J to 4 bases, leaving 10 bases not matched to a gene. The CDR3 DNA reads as TGTGCCAGTACCCAGACAGGGGGTTTCGGCACCGGGGAGCTGTTTTTT. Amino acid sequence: CASTQTGGFGTGELFF. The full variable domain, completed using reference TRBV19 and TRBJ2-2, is DGGITQSPKYLFRKEGQNVTLSCEQNLNHDAMYWYRQDPGQGLRLIYYSQIVNDFQKGDIAEGYSVSREKKESFPLTVTSAQKNPTAFYLCASTQTGGFGTGELFFGEGSRLTVL.

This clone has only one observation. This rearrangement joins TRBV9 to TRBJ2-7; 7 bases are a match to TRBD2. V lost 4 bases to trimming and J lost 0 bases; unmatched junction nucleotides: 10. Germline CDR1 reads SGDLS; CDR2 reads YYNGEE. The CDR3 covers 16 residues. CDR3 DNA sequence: TGTGCCAGCAGCCCCGGGGCAGCGGGGCCCTCCTACGAGCAGTACTTC. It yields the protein CASSPGAAGPSYEQYF.